Sequencing of this T cell receptor beta chain was carried out in a study of T cell changes during pregnancy in multiple sclerosis. Clones were sequenced by immunoSEQ multiplex PCR, and TCRdb holds only the in-frame ones, with some missing. Of about 110,000 clones in the sample, under 95% were seen once. Deletions cut 2 bases from V and 1 base from J, with 8 bases between. Germline CDR1 KGHSH, CDR2 LQKENI. The CDR3 extends over 14 amino acids. Here the sequenced sample was peripheral blood, taken before pregnancy. The sequence was collected from a female donor with multiple sclerosis, enrolled in a pregnancy study. The chain uses TRBV18 and TRBJ2-5; D ambiguous. CDR3 region: CASSPTASQETQYF. CDR3 nucleotides: TGTGCCAGCTCACCAACCGCCAGCCAAGAGACCCAGTACTTC. Looking up the rest from reference TRBV18 and TRBJ2-5 gives the full variable domain: NAGVMQNPRHLVRRRGQEARLRCSPMKGHSHVYWYRQLPEEGLKFMVYLQKENIIDESGMPKERFSAEFPKEGPSILRIQQVVRGDSAAYFCASSPTASQETQYFGPGTRLLVL.